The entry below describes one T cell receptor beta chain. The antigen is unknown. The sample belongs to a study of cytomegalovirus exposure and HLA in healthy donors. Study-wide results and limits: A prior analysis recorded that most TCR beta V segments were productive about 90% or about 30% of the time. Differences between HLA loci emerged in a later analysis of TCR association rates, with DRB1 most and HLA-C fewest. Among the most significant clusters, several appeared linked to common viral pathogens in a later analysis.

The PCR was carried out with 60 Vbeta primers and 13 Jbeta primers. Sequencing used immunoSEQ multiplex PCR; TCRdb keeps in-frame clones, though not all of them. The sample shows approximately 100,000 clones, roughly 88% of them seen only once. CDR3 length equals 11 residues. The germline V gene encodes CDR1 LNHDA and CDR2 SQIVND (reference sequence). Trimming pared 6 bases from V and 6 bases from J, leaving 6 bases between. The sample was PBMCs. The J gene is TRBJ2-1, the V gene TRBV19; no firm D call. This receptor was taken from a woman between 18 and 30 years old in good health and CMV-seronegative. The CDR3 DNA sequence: TGTGCCAGTAGCCCCGGCAATGAGCAGTTCTTC. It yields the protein CASSPGNEQFF.